Listed below are T cell receptor beta chains from one sample, sequenced in a study of shared clonotypes between healthy human individuals. Produced via immunoSEQ multiplex PCR; TCRdb's table is partial and in-frame only. This repertoire shows roughly 2 million clones, 90% to 97% found once; its top ten account for roughly 0.13%. What was sequenced was naive CD4+ T cells sorted from blood. The origin of the receptors is a man aged 18 to 29 in good health. Each CDR3 is given with its conserved first and last residue. Fields, in order: clone size, D gene, V gene, J gene, CDR3 DNA, CDR3 protein. The D gene is left open where the match is weak. Clone size is stated in some rows and not others, as once, few, many or a class when expanded.

abundance: NA; d_gene: TRBD1; v_gene: TRBV28; j_gene: TRBJ1-1; CDR3nt: TGTGCCAGCAGCCTGGGGGCAGGGGGCACTGAAGCTTTCTTT; CDR3aa: CASSLGAGGTEAFF
abundance: NA; d_gene: NA; v_gene: TRBV5-1; j_gene: TRBJ1-4; CDR3nt: TGCGCCAGCAGCTCCGCGGGAGCCAATGAAAAACTGTTTTTT; CDR3aa: CASSSAGANEKLFF
abundance: NA; d_gene: NA; v_gene: TRBV5-6; j_gene: TRBJ2-1; CDR3nt: TGTGCCAGCAGCCCGCCCGGCAGAATGTTTGAGCAGTTCTTC; CDR3aa: CASSPPGRMFEQFF
abundance: NA; d_gene: NA; v_gene: TRBV25-1; j_gene: TRBJ1-4; CDR3nt: TGTGCCAGCAGTGAATGGGGGGGGAATAATGAAAAACTGTTTTTT; CDR3aa: CASSEWGGNNEKLFF
abundance: NA; d_gene: TRBD1; v_gene: TRBV5-1; j_gene: TRBJ2-7; CDR3nt: TGCGCCAGCAGCTTGGGGGGACAGCTAGGCTTCGGCGAGCAGTACTTC; CDR3aa: CASSLGGQLGFGEQYF
abundance: NA; d_gene: NA; v_gene: TRBV12-5; j_gene: TRBJ1-5; CDR3nt: TGTGCTAGTGGTCGCACCCCCGATGGACAAGAGTACTTTAATCAGCCCCAGCATTTT; CDR3aa: CASGRTPDGQEYFNQPQHF
abundance: NA; d_gene: TRBD1; v_gene: TRBV7-2; j_gene: TRBJ2-4; CDR3nt: TGTGCCAGCAGCTCTGGACAGGGGCTGGTTAACATTCAGTACTTC; CDR3aa: CASSSGQGLVNIQYF
abundance: once; d_gene: NA; v_gene: TRBV29-1; j_gene: TRBJ1-5; CDR3nt: TGCAGCGTTGAAACAGGAGGTCAGCCCCAGCATTTT; CDR3aa: CSVETGGQPQHF
abundance: NA; d_gene: NA; v_gene: TRBV6-5; j_gene: TRBJ1-5; CDR3nt: TGTGCCAGCAGTTACGATGGAAATCAGCCCCAGCATTTT; CDR3aa: CASSYDGNQPQHF
abundance: NA; d_gene: TRBD2; v_gene: TRBV10-1; j_gene: TRBJ2-7; CDR3nt: TGCGCCAGCAGTGAATCGGGACTAGTCGACGAGCAGTACTTC; CDR3aa: CASSESGLVDEQYF
abundance: NA; d_gene: NA; v_gene: TRBV5-1; j_gene: TRBJ1-2; CDR3nt: TGCGCCAGCAGCCTCCGGGACAACTATGGCTACACCTTC; CDR3aa: CASSLRDNYGYTF
abundance: NA; d_gene: NA; v_gene: TRBV4-3; j_gene: TRBJ2-4; CDR3nt: TGCGCCAGCAGCCAAGATGTCTTAGCCAAAAACATTCAGTACTTC; CDR3aa: CASSQDVLAKNIQYF
abundance: NA; d_gene: TRBD1; v_gene: TRBV27; j_gene: TRBJ1-4; CDR3nt: TGTGCCAGCAGTTTATCGGTCGGCAGGGGGAATGAAAAACTGTTTTTT; CDR3aa: CASSLSVGRGNEKLFF
abundance: once; d_gene: NA; v_gene: TRBV5-5; j_gene: TRBJ2-7; CDR3nt: TGTGCCAGCAGCTTGGCGGCCAGCTACGAGCAGTACTTC; CDR3aa: CASSLAASYEQYF
abundance: NA; d_gene: TRBD1; v_gene: TRBV18; j_gene: TRBJ1-3; CDR3nt: TGTGCCAGCTCACCATTCGGACAGGGGAACACCATATATTTT; CDR3aa: CASSPFGQGNTIYF
abundance: once; d_gene: NA; v_gene: TRBV10-3; j_gene: TRBJ1-1; CDR3nt: TGTGCCATCAGTTCCACTTACAGCGGTAAAGTAGCTTTCTTT; CDR3aa: CAISSTYSGKVAFF
abundance: NA; d_gene: TRBD1; v_gene: TRBV30; j_gene: TRBJ2-7; CDR3nt: TGTGCCTGGAGCGGGGGACAGGGGCTCTACGAGCAGTACTTC; CDR3aa: CAWSGGQGLYEQYF
abundance: NA; d_gene: TRBD1; v_gene: TRBV7-8; j_gene: TRBJ2-7; CDR3nt: TGTGCCAGCAGCTTAGTGGACAGGGACTCCTACGAGCAGTACTTC; CDR3aa: CASSLVDRDSYEQYF
abundance: once; d_gene: NA; v_gene: TRBV6-6; j_gene: TRBJ2-7; CDR3nt: TGTGCCAGCAGTTACTCCGGCATCGCCTACGAGCAGTACTTC; CDR3aa: CASSYSGIAYEQYF
abundance: NA; d_gene: NA; v_gene: TRBV28; j_gene: TRBJ1-6; CDR3nt: TGTGCCAGCAGTTCCGACCTGAAGGGGAGTTTTAATTCACCCCTCCACTTT; CDR3aa: CASSSDLKGSFNSPLHF
abundance: NA; d_gene: TRBD1; v_gene: TRBV19; j_gene: TRBJ1-2; CDR3nt: TGTGCCAGTAGTACCGGGACAGGCTATTATGGCTACACCTTC; CDR3aa: CASSTGTGYYGYTF
abundance: NA; d_gene: TRBD2; v_gene: TRBV5-4; j_gene: TRBJ2-7; CDR3nt: TGTGCCAGCAGCGGAGGACTAGATATCTACGAGCAGTACTTC; CDR3aa: CASSGGLDIYEQYF
abundance: once; d_gene: NA; v_gene: TRBV18; j_gene: TRBJ1-2; CDR3nt: TGTGCCAGCTCTCCGGACAACGGCGACTATGGCTACACCTTC; CDR3aa: CASSPDNGDYGYTF
abundance: NA; d_gene: NA; v_gene: TRBV4-1; j_gene: TRBJ2-3; CDR3nt: TGCGCCAGCAGCCAAGATGAGGGTCCAGATACGCAGTATTTT; CDR3aa: CASSQDEGPDTQYF
abundance: NA; d_gene: NA; v_gene: TRBV6-5; j_gene: TRBJ2-5; CDR3nt: TGTGCCAGCAGTTACTCGGGGGGATGGGGGACCCAGTACTTC; CDR3aa: CASSYSGGWGTQYF
abundance: NA; d_gene: TRBD1; v_gene: TRBV2; j_gene: TRBJ1-6; CDR3nt: TGTGCCAGCTCTGAGAGGGGACAGAGCGTCGGGACCCTCCACTTT; CDR3aa: CASSERGQSVGTLHF
abundance: NA; d_gene: TRBD1; v_gene: TRBV7-3; j_gene: TRBJ2-7; CDR3nt: TGTGCCAGCAGCTTAAGTGGGACAGAAGCCTACGAGCAGTACTTC; CDR3aa: CASSLSGTEAYEQYF
abundance: NA; d_gene: NA; v_gene: TRBV6-5; j_gene: TRBJ1-6; CDR3nt: TGTGCCAGCAGTTACTCGGGCAGGCTCGATTCACCCCTCCACTTT; CDR3aa: CASSYSGRLDSPLHF
abundance: NA; d_gene: NA; v_gene: TRBV5-5; j_gene: TRBJ2-7; CDR3nt: TGTGCCAGCAGCTTGGTAGGGCCCATGGGCGAGCAGTACTTC; CDR3aa: CASSLVGPMGEQYF
abundance: once; d_gene: TRBD2; v_gene: TRBV5-1; j_gene: TRBJ2-3; CDR3nt: TGCGCCAGCAGCTTACCGGGACTAGACACAGATACGCAGTATTTT; CDR3aa: CASSLPGLDTDTQYF
abundance: NA; d_gene: TRBD2; v_gene: TRBV2; j_gene: TRBJ2-3; CDR3nt: TGTGCCAGCAGTGAGTCGGGGGGGCCAGCAGATACGCAGTATTTT; CDR3aa: CASSESGGPADTQYF
abundance: NA; d_gene: NA; v_gene: TRBV9; j_gene: TRBJ1-1; CDR3nt: TGTGCCAGCAGCTCCAGTAGTATCGGGGGAACTGAAGCTTTCTTT; CDR3aa: CASSSSSIGGTEAFF
abundance: once; d_gene: TRBD2; v_gene: TRBV10-3; j_gene: TRBJ2-1; CDR3nt: TGTGCCATCAGGATCCCCGGGACTAGCGGGAGAATGAATGAGCAGTTCTTC; CDR3aa: CAIRIPGTSGRMNEQFF
abundance: NA; d_gene: NA; v_gene: TRBV11-2; j_gene: TRBJ2-5; CDR3nt: TGTGCCAGCAGCTTATGGGAGAAAGAGACCCAGTACTTC; CDR3aa: CASSLWEKETQYF
abundance: NA; d_gene: NA; v_gene: TRBV10-2; j_gene: TRBJ2-2; CDR3nt: TGCGCCAGCAGGCAAAGCGGACCAGGGGAGCTGTTTTTT; CDR3aa: CASRQSGPGELFF
abundance: NA; d_gene: TRBD2; v_gene: TRBV6-6; j_gene: TRBJ2-2; CDR3nt: TGTGCCAGCAGTTACCCTAGCGGCACGGGACCCGGGGAGCTGTTTTTT; CDR3aa: CASSYPSGTGPGELFF
abundance: NA; d_gene: TRBD1; v_gene: TRBV5-5; j_gene: TRBJ1-6; CDR3nt: TGTGCCAGCAGCCCTCAGACAGGGCAAAGGAATTCACCCCTCCACTTT; CDR3aa: CASSPQTGQRNSPLHF
abundance: once; d_gene: NA; v_gene: TRBV11-3; j_gene: TRBJ2-2; CDR3nt: TGTGCCAGCAGACAGTCGAACACCGGGGAGCTGTTTTTT; CDR3aa: CASRQSNTGELFF
abundance: NA; d_gene: TRBD2; v_gene: TRBV7-9; j_gene: TRBJ2-5; CDR3nt: TGTGCCAGCGGGGGACTAGCGGGGTACCAAGAGACCCAGTACTTC; CDR3aa: CASGGLAGYQETQYF
abundance: NA; d_gene: TRBD1; v_gene: TRBV7-2; j_gene: TRBJ1-2; CDR3nt: TGTGCCAGCAGCCCATCGGGACAGGGAGGTGGCTACACCTTC; CDR3aa: CASSPSGQGGGYTF
abundance: NA; d_gene: NA; v_gene: TRBV7-9; j_gene: TRBJ2-2; CDR3nt: TGTGCCAGCAGCCCTCTAGCACGGGGTAACACCGGGGAGCTGTTTTTT; CDR3aa: CASSPLARGNTGELFF